The 32 T cell receptor beta chains in this list originate from one sample, sequenced in a study of blood T cell repertoires in COVID-19. Clones were read by immunoSEQ multiplex PCR, and TCRdb kept only the in-frame ones, dropping some. The sample contains 100,000 or so clones, about four fifths of which appear only once. Sequencing used peripheral blood. These receptors were collected from a human donor in a cohort sampled during active COVID-19.

This chain uses TRBV11-2 with TRBJ2-5; D might be TRBD2 (6 bases). The CDR3 sequence is 16 residues long. CDR1 and CDR2 (germline): SGHAT, FQNNGV. The V gene lost 1 base and the J gene lost 1 base, with 13 bases spanning the gap. CDR3 loop: CASSLGGARLQETQYF. The CDR3 DNA reads as TGTGCCAGCAGCTTAGGCGGGGCCCGCCTCCAAGAGACCCAGTACTTC. Full variable domain (missing parts from reference TRBV11-2 and TRBJ2-5): EAGVAQSPRYKIIEKRQSVAFWCNPISGHATLYWYQQILGQGPKLLIQFQNNGVVDDSQLPKDRFSAERLKGVDSTLKIQPAKLEDSAVYLCASSLGGARLQETQYFGPGTRLLVL.

The chain employs TRBV6-5 and TRBJ2-3, with D maybe TRBD1 (8 bases). Germline assignment: CDR1 MNHEY and CDR2 SVGAGI. Trimming took off 5 bases at V and 3 bases at J, with 12 bases between the two ends. The CDR3 covers 14 residues. The CDR3 reads CASSNRGGTDTQYF. In DNA form, the CDR3 reads TGTGCCAGCAGTAACAGGGGGGGGACAGATACGCAGTATTTT.

This clone occurred a few times. Here the CDR3 reads CASSPDRGSGGYTF. CDR3 in DNA: TGCGCCAGCAGTCCGGACAGGGGATCGGGAGGCTACACCTTC. The rearrangement joins TRBV5-1 to TRBJ1-2, with 9 bases identical to TRBD1. Germline trimming cut 5 bases from V and 8 bases from J; bases unmatched to any gene: 10. There are 14 residues in the CDR3. Germline V gives CDR1 SGHRS, CDR2 YFSETQ.

The V and J genes are TRBV4-1 and TRBJ2-6; no clear D gene. Germline CDR1 and CDR2: MGHRA and YSYEKL. The CDR3 loop spans 16 amino acids. V shed 1 base and J shed 2 bases, with 9 bases lying between them. The CDR3 spells CASSQASQAGANVLTF. The CDR3 DNA reads as TGCGCCAGCAGCCAAGCTTCCCAGGCTGGGGCCAACGTCCTGACTTTC.

The chain carries TRBV27 and TRBJ2-6; D perhaps matches TRBD1 (5 bases). Trimming removed 5 bases at V and 1 base at J, with 15 bases between. CDR1 is MNHEY, CDR2 SMNVEV, per germline (reference sequence). This CDR3 comprises 17 residues. The CDR3 sequence: CASSPDRGSSGANVLTF. The CDR3 DNA is TGTGCCAGCAGTCCAGACAGAGGCTCATCTGGGGCCAACGTCCTGACTTTC.

The chain uses TRBV27 and TRBJ1-2, with 8 bases matching TRBD1. Unmatched junction bases numbered 16, after V lost 5 bases and J lost 8 bases. The CDR3 has 16 residues. Germline CDR1 reads MNHEY; CDR2 reads SMNVEV (reference sequence). CDR3 in DNA: TGTGCCAGCAGTAAAAACCTTCAGGGGGCTGTGGACGGCTACACCTTC. Protein sequence: CASSKNLQGAVDGYTF.

The chain employs TRBV20-1 and TRBJ1-1; D ambiguous. The CDR3 extends over 11 amino acids. Trimming cost V 7 bases and J 1 base, with 7 bases left between them. Germline CDR1 DFQATT, CDR2 SNEGSKA (reference sequence). The DNA for the CDR3 is TGCAGTGTATACAGGAACACTGAAGCTTTCTTT. Encoded protein: CSVYRNTEAFF.

A single count supports this clone. This chain joins TRBV28 and TRBJ2-7; D may be TRBD1 (6 bases). Per germline, CDR1 MDHEN and CDR2 SYDVKM. The CDR3 is 14 residues long. V gave up 9 bases and J gave up 7 bases, with 22 bases separating them. The CDR3 sequence: CAREQRTVRLEQYF. CDR3 nucleotides: TGTGCCAGAGAGCAGAGGACAGTCCGTTTAGAGCAGTACTTC.

The chain couples TRBV29-1 to TRBJ2-5, with 7 bases fitting TRBD2. Unmatched junction bases numbered 6, after V lost 3 bases and J lost 5 bases. The CDR3 has 13 residues. Germline-derived CDR1 and CDR2 are SQVTM and ANQGSEA. The DNA for the CDR3 is TGCAGCGTTGACGGGAGGACCCGGGAGACCCAGTACTTC. Its translation: CSVDGRTRETQYF.

The chain couples TRBV7-6 to TRBJ2-5, with D hard to call. There are 12 residues in the CDR3. The V and J ends lost 6 bases and 5 bases respectively, with 10 bases between them. Germline CDR1 is SGHVS and CDR2 is FNYEAQ. The chain's CDR3 is CASSPSRETQYF. The DNA of the CDR3 is TGTGCCAGCAGTCCAAGCAGGGAGACCCAGTACTTC.

The rearrangement uses TRBV12-3 or TRBV12-4 and TRBJ1-6; D might be TRBD1 (6 bases). V was trimmed by 5 bases and J by 11 bases, leaving 13 bases between them. This CDR3 spans 13 amino acids. The CDR3 DNA sequence: TGTGCCAGCAGTCACACAGGGTCGACACCCCTCCACTTT. Its protein is CASSHTGSTPLHF.

The V gene is TRBV6-5, the J gene TRBJ2-7; weak D call: TRBD2 (6 bases). The CDR3 covers 14 residues. The V end was cut by 2 bases, the J end by 3 bases, with 11 bases between. Germline-derived CDR1 and CDR2 are MNHEY and SVGAGI. In DNA, the CDR3 is TGTGCCAGCAGTTACGGGGTGGGAGGCTACGAGCAGTACTTC. Translated, it gives CASSYGVGGYEQYF.

The J gene is TRBJ1-3, the V gene TRBV6-5; weak D call: TRBD1 (6 bases). V was pared by 0 bases and J by 4 bases, with 13 bases between. Germline CDR1 MNHEY, CDR2 SVGAGI. The CDR3 runs 16 residues. CDR3 protein: CASSYSLGGAGNTIYF. CDR3 in DNA: TGTGCCAGCAGTTACTCTTTAGGGGGGGCGGGAAACACCATATATTTT.

V gene TRBV29-1 combines with J gene TRBJ1-3; tentatively, D is TRBD1 (5 bases). V lost 7 bases, J lost 0 bases, and 13 bases lay in between. The CDR3 contains 14 residues. Germline CDR1 is SQVTM and CDR2 is ANQGSEA. DNA of the CDR3: TGCAGCGCAGGAGGGGCGATCTCTGGAAACACCATATATTTT. Translated: CSAGGAISGNTIYF. The full variable domain, its missing parts supplied by reference TRBV29-1 and TRBJ1-3, is SAVISQKPSRDICQRGTSLTIQCQVDSQVTMMFWYRQQPGQSLTLIATANQGSEATYESGFVIDKFPISRPNLTFSTLTVSNMSPEDSSIYLCSAGGAISGNTIYFGEGSWLTVV.

The rearrangement links TRBV4-2 to TRBJ1-3, with D possibly TRBD1 on 5 matching bases. The length of the CDR3 is 13 residues. In germline, CDR1 is LGHNA, CDR2 YNFKEQ. Deletions cut 2 bases from V and 7 bases from J, with 9 bases between. CDR3 amino acids: CASSQSGGNTIYF. CDR3 sequence (DNA): TGTGCCAGCAGCCAATCGGGGGGGAACACCATATATTTT.

J is TRBJ1-2 and V is TRBV5-6; TRBD1 is a possible D gene (5 bases). V dropped 3 bases and J dropped 5 bases, with 5 bases sitting between them. Germline-derived CDR1 and CDR2 are SGHDT and YYEEEE. There are 11 residues in the CDR3. The chain's CDR3 is CASSSGYGYTF. The CDR3 bases are TGTGCCAGCAGCTCAGGGTATGGCTACACCTTC.

In this sample, this clone turned up once. This rearrangement joins TRBV28 to TRBJ2-5; possible D gene TRBD2, 6 bases. Trimming stripped 3 bases from V and 4 bases from J, with 21 bases between. Germline CDR1 is MDHEN and CDR2 is SYDVKM. The CDR3 covers 17 residues. The CDR3 protein is CASSFLLGGRRGETQYF. The CDR3 bases are TGTGCCAGCAGTTTTTTGTTGGGGGGACGGCGGGGAGAGACCCAGTACTTC.

The CDR3 reads CASSARGNNSPLHF. CDR3 bases: TGTGCCAGCAGCGCCAGGGGAAATAATTCACCCCTCCACTTT. V usage is TRBV5-6 and J usage is TRBJ1-6; the D gene is possibly TRBD1 (6 bases). This CDR3 region has 14 residues. Trimming stripped 4 bases from V and 5 bases from J, with 10 bases between. Germline lookup yields CDR1 SGHDT and CDR2 YYEEEE.

This clone was found once. J is TRBJ2-1 and V is TRBV5-1; 12 nucleotides agree with TRBD2. CDR1 and CDR2 from the germline V gene are SGHRS and YFSETQ. This CDR3 has 14 residues. The V segment lost 6 bases and the J segment 9 bases; nucleotides outside the gene matches: 7. This chain's CDR3 is CASISTSGSAEQFF. The CDR3 DNA sequence: TGCGCCAGCATTTCGACTAGCGGGAGTGCTGAGCAGTTCTTC.

V gene TRBV9 combines with J gene TRBJ2-3, with 10 bases that match TRBD2. Losses at the gene ends were 4 bases for V and 5 bases for J; bases not matched to a gene: 13. The CDR3 contains 17 residues. Per the germline V gene, CDR1 is SGDLS and CDR2 is YYNGEE. CDR3 amino acids: CASSPRSLAGVGDTQYF. In nucleotides, the CDR3 is TGTGCCAGCAGCCCGCGCAGCCTAGCGGGAGTAGGAGATACGCAGTATTTT.

The rearrangement joins TRBV27 to TRBJ1-1, with a tentative D call TRBD1 (5 bases). Trimming took 0 bases from V and 1 from J, leaving 9 bases between them. CDR1 and CDR2 (germline): MNHEY, SMNVEV (reference sequence). This CDR3 contains 15 residues. In DNA form, the CDR3 reads TGTGCCAGCAGTTTATCGTCGCAGGGGAACACTGAAGCTTTCTTT. This encodes CASSLSSQGNTEAFF.

The V gene is TRBV11-2, the J gene TRBJ2-7, with D maybe TRBD1 (6 bases). Germline assignment: CDR1 SGHAT and CDR2 FQNNGV. CDR3 length equals 12 residues. The V end lost 4 bases, the J end lost 7 bases, and 11 bases lay between the germline ends. The DNA for the CDR3 is TGTGCCAGCAGCTCTCAGGGGAGAGAGCAGTACTTC. Protein: CASSSQGREQYF.

The chain joins TRBV28 to TRBJ1-1; D might be TRBD1 (6 bases). Deletions cut 8 bases from V and 2 bases from J, with 21 bases between. Germline V gene sequence: CDR1 MDHEN, CDR2 SYDVKM. The CDR3 has 16 amino acids. The CDR3 loop reads CASLHTGPERNTEAFF. The DNA for the CDR3 is TGTGCCAGCCTCCATACAGGGCCCGAGAGAAACACTGAAGCTTTCTTT.

This chain joins TRBV28 and TRBJ2-7; tentatively, D is TRBD1 (7 bases). The CDR3 is made up of 14 amino acids. The ends were cut back, 8 bases at V and 0 bases at J, with 14 bases in the middle. CDR1 is MDHEN and CDR2 is SYDVKM in the germline V gene. The CDR3 sequence: CASQRQGGSYEQYF. The DNA of the CDR3 is TGTGCCAGCCAGAGACAGGGAGGCTCCTACGAGCAGTACTTC.

The chain has TRBV15 and TRBJ1-3; D possibly corresponds to TRBD1 (6 bases). The CDR3 contains 15 residues. V was trimmed by 4 bases and J by 2 bases, leaving 12 bases between them. Per the germline V gene, CDR1 is LNHNV and CDR2 is YYDKDF (reference sequence). CDR3 residues: CATSIRGGTGNTIYF. CDR3 in DNA: TGTGCCACCAGCATACGAGGGGGAACTGGAAACACCATATATTTT.

The chain links TRBV6-1 to TRBJ1-5, with 8 bases aligning to TRBD1. The CDR3 is 16 residues long. The V and J ends lost 4 bases and 5 bases, in that order; junction bases with no gene match: 10. The germline CDR1 and CDR2 sequences are MNHNS and SASEGT. DNA for the CDR3: TGTGCCAGCAGTGCCCTTGACAGGGGTAGGGATCAGCCCCAGCATTTT. Protein: CASSALDRGRDQPQHF.

This chain uses TRBV9 with TRBJ1-2; 7 nucleotides agree with TRBD1. CDR3 length: 14 amino acids. V lost 4 bases and J lost 4; bases outside the gene matches: 7. Germline V gene data show CDR1 as SGDLS and CDR2 as YYNGEE. The CDR3 sequence is CASSPQTGPYGYTF. The CDR3 bases are TGTGCCAGCAGCCCGCAGACAGGGCCCTATGGCTACACCTTC.

The V and J genes are TRBV3-1 (or the pseudogene TRBV3-2) and TRBJ2-7, with D maybe TRBD2 (6 bases). Germline loops: CDR1 LGHDT, CDR2 YNNKEL (reference sequence). The CDR3 spans 12 residues. The germline V and J ends were trimmed by 4 bases and 4 bases, with 8 bases remaining between them. In nucleotides, the CDR3 is TGTGCCAGCAGCCGTCGGGGGTACGAGCAGTACTTC. Translation gives CASSRRGYEQYF.

The chain joins TRBV19 to TRBJ2-7; the match to TRBD1 covers 9 bases. With V trimmed by 8 bases and J by 0 bases, 8 bases remained unmatched. Germline V gives CDR1 LNHDA, CDR2 SQIVND (reference sequence). The CDR3 extends over 15 amino acids. The CDR3: CASSPGQGLSYEQYF. CDR3 nucleotide sequence: TGTGCCAGTTCGCCGGGACAGGGACTCTCCTACGAGCAGTACTTC.

This sequence joins TRBV3-1 (or the pseudogene TRBV3-2) and TRBJ2-3, with 7 bases that match TRBD1. V shed 4 bases, J shed 5 bases, and the junction held 6 bases outside the gene matches. This CDR3 comprises 14 residues. The V gene's germline CDR1 is LGHDT and CDR2 YNNKEL (reference sequence). The CDR3: CASSLGQVRDTQYF. The CDR3 DNA reads TGTGCCAGCAGCCTAGGACAGGTTAGAGATACGCAGTATTTT.

The chain joins TRBV2 to TRBJ2-1; TRBD2 matches 9 bases. This CDR3 has 15 amino acids. Germline V gives CDR1 SNHLY, CDR2 FYNNEI. With 3 bases clipped from V and 8 bases from J, the junction kept 8 bases outside the gene matches. The chain's CDR3 is CASSERRLAAHEQFF. The CDR3 nucleotides read TGTGCCAGCAGTGAGAGGCGACTAGCGGCTCATGAGCAGTTCTTC.

This clone was seen a handful of times. V usage is TRBV9 and J usage is TRBJ2-6; tentatively, D is TRBD2 (5 bases). Trimming took 0 bases from V and 9 from J, leaving 7 bases between them. This CDR3 region has 13 residues. Germline V gene sequence: CDR1 SGDLS, CDR2 YYNGEE. For the CDR3, the DNA is TGTGCCAGCAGCGTAGGGGGAGTCAACGTCCTGACTTTC. Residues: CASSVGGVNVLTF.